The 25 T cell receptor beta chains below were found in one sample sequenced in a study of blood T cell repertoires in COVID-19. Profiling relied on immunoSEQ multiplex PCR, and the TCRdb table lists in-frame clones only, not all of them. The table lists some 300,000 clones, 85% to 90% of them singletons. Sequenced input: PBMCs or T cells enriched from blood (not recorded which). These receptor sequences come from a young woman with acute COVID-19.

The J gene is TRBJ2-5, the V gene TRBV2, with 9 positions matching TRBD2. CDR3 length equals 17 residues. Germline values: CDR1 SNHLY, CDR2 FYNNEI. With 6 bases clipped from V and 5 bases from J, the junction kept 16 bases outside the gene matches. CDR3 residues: CASRLRIELAGFETQYF. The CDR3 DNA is TGTGCCAGCAGGCTCCGAATTGAGCTAGCGGGATTTGAGACCCAGTACTTC.

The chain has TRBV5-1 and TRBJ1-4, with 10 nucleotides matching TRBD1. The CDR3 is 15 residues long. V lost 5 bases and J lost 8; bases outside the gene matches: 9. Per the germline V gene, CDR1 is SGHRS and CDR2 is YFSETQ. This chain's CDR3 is CASRRTGTGEEKLFF. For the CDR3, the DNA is TGCGCCAGCAGACGGACCGGGACAGGGGAGGAAAAACTGTTTTTT.

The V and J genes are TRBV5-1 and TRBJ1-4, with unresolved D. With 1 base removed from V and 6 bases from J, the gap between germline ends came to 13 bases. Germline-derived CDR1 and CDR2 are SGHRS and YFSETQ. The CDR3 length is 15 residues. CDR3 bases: TGCGCCAGCAGCTTGACGAGGGCCCGCCATGAAAAACTGTTTTTT. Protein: CASSLTRARHEKLFF.

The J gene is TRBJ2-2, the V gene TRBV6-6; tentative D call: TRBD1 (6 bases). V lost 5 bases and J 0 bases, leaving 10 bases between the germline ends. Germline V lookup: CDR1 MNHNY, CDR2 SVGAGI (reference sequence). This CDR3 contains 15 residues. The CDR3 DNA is TGTGCCAGCAGTATGGACAGCGCGAACACCGGGGAGCTGTTTTTT. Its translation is CASSMDSANTGELFF.

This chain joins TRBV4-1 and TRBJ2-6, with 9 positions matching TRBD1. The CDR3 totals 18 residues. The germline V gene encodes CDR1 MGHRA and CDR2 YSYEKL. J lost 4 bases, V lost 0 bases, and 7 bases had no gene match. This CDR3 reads CASSQDVQGARGANVLTF. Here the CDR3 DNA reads TGCGCCAGCAGCCAAGACGTACAGGGGGCACGGGGGGCCAACGTCCTGACTTTC.

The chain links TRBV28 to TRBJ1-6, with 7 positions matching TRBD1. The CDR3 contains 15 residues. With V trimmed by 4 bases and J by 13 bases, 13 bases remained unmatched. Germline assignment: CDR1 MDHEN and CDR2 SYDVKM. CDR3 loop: CASSYRGQGLPPLHF. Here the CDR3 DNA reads TGTGCCAGCAGTTATAGGGGGCAGGGCCTACCTCCCCTCCACTTT.

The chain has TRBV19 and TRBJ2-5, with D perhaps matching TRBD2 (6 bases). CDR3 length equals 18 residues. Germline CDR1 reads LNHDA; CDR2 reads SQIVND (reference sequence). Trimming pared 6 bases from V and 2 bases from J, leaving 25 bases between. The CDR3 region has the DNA TGTGCCAGTAGACGTCGGCCCGATTCGGTAGCGGCACAAGAGACCCAGTACTTC. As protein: CASRRRPDSVAAQETQYF.

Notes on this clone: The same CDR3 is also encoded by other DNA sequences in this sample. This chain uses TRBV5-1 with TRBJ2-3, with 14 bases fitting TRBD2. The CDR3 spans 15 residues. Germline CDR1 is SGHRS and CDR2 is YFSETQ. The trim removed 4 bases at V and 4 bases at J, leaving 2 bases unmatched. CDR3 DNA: TGCGCCAGCAGCGGACTAGCGGGAGGACCAGATACGCAGTATTTT. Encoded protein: CASSGLAGGPDTQYF.

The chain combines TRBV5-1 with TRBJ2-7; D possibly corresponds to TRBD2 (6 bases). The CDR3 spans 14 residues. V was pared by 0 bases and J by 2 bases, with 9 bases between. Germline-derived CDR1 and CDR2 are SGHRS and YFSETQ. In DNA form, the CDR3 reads TGCGCCAGCAGCTTGGGCCTAGCGACCTACGAGCAGTACTTC. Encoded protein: CASSLGLATYEQYF.

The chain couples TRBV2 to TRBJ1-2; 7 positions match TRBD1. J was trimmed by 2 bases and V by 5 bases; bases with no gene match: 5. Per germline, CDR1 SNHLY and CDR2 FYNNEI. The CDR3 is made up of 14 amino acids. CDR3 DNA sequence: TGTGCCAGCAGTAACAGGGGAGTGAACTATGGCTACACCTTC. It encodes CASSNRGVNYGYTF.

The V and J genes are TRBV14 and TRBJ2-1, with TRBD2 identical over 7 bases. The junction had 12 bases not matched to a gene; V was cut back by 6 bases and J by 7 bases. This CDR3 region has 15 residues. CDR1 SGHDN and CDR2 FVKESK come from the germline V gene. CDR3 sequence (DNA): TGTGCCAGCAGGTCGGGACTACCCAGTGGGAATGAGCAGTTCTTC. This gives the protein CASRSGLPSGNEQFF.

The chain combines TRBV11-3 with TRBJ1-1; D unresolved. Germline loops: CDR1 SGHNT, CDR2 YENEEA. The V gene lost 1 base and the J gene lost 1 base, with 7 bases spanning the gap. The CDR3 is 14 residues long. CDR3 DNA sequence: TGTGCCAGCAGCTTAGGAGGGCAGAACACTGAAGCTTTCTTT. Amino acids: CASSLGGQNTEAFF.

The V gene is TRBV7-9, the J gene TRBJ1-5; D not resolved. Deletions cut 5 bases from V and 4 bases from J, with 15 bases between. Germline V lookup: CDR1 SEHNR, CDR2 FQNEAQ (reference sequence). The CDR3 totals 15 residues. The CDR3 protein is CASSPDGGVNQPQHF. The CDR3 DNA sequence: TGTGCCAGCAGCCCGGATGGAGGCGTTAATCAGCCCCAGCATTTT. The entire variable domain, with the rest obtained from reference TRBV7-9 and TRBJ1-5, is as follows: DTGVSQNPRHKITKRGQNVTFRCDPISEHNRLYWYRQTLGQGPEFLTYFQNEAQLEKSRLLSDRFSAERPKGSFSTLEIQRTEQGDSAMYLCASSPDGGVNQPQHFGDGTRLSIL.

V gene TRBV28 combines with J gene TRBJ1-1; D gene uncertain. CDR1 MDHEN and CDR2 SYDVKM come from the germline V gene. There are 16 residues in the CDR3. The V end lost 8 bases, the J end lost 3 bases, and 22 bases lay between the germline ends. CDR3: CASYISPQAGDTEAFF. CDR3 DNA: TGTGCCAGCTATATAAGTCCCCAGGCGGGAGACACTGAAGCTTTCTTT.

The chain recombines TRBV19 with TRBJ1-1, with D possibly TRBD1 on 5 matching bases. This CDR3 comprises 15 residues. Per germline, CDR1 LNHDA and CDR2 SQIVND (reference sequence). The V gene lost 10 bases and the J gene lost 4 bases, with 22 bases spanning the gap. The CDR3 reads CATSNPGGGATEAFF. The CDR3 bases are TGTGCCACCTCGAACCCCGGGGGGGGAGCCACTGAAGCTTTCTTT.

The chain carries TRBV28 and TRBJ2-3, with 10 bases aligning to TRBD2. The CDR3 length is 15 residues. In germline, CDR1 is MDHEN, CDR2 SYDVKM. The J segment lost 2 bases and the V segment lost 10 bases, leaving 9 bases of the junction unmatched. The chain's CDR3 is CATLTGLADTDTQYF. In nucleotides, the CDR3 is TGTGCCACCCTGACCGGACTAGCGGACACAGATACGCAGTATTTT.

The CDR3 loop is CASSHETGGETQYF. For the CDR3, the DNA is TGTGCCAGCAGCCATGAGACTGGCGGGGAGACCCAGTACTTC. V and J are TRBV3-1 (or the pseudogene TRBV3-2) and TRBJ2-5, with D perhaps matching TRBD2 (5 bases). CDR1 and CDR2 from the germline V gene are LGHDT and YNNKEL (reference sequence). V was shortened by 3 bases and J by 5 bases, with 13 bases between the two germline ends. This CDR3 region has 14 residues.

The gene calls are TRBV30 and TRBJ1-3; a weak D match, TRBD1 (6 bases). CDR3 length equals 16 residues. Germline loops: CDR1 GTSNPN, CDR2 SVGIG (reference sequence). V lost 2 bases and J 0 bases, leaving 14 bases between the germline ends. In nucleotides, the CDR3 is TGTGCCTGGAGTACAGGGCATGCCAGCTCTGGAAACACCATATATTTT. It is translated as CAWSTGHASSGNTIYF.

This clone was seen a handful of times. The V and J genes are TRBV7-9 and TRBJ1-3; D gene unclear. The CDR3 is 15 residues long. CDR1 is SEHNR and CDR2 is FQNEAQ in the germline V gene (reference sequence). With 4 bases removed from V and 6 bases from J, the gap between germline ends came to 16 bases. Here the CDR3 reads CASSSRVGVSNTIYF. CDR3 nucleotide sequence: TGTGCCAGCAGCTCACGCGTCGGAGTCTCAAACACCATATATTTT.

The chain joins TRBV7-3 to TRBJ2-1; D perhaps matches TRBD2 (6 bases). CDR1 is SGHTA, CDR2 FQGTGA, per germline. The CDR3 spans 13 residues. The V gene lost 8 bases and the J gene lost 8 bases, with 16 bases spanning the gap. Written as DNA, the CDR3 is TGTGCCAGCTCGCGCGCGGGGATCGATGAGCAGTTCTTC. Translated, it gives CASSRAGIDEQFF.

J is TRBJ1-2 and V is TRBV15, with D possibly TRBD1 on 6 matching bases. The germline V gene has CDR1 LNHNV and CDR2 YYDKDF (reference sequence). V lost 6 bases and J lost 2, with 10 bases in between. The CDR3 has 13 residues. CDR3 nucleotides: TGTGCCACCAGTAGGGGGACGAACTATGGCTACACCTTC. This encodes CATSRGTNYGYTF.

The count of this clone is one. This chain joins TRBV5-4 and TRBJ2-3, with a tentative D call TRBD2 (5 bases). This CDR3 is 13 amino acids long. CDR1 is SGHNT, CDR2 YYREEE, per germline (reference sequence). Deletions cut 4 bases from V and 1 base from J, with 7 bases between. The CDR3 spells CASSGSGTDTQYF. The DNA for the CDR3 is TGTGCCAGCAGCGGTAGCGGCACAGATACGCAGTATTTT.

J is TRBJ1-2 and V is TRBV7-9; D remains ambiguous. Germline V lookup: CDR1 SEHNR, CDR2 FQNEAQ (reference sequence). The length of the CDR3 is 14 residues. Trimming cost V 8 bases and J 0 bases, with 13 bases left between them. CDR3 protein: CASRGSATNYGYTF. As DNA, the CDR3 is TGTGCCAGCCGCGGGAGTGCCACTAACTATGGCTACACCTTC.

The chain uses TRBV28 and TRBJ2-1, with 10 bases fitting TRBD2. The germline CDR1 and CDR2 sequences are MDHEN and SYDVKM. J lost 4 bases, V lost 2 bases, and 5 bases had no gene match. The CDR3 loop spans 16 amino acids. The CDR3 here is CASSLPLAGAYNEQFF. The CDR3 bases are TGTGCCAGCAGTTTACCCCTAGCGGGAGCATACAATGAGCAGTTCTTC.

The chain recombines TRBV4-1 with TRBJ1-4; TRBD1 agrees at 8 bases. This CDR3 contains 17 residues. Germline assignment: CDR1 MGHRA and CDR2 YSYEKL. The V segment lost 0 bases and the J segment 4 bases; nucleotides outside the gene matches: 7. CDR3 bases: TGCGCCAGCAGCCAAGAACAGGGGGTCGGGGGTAATGAAAAACTGTTTTTT. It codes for CASSQEQGVGGNEKLFF.